This T cell receptor (beta chain) was identified during a study of regulatory T cells in long-lasting Graves disease. Findings and caveats of the study: New patients shared fewer public clonotypes (around 970) than persistent patients did (approximately 2,700).

Time point denoted: persistent/refractory GD, antithyroid drugs over 5 years with positive TRAb. Researchers made the TCR library from RNA that was extracted from PBMCs. A peripheral blood sample, around 8.6 milliliters in volume, was drawn into EDTA tubes. This clonotype has just a few counts. Its antigen is currently unknown. The CDR3 spans 14 residues. The ends were cut back, 4 bases at V and 5 bases at J, with 16 bases in the middle. Germline loops: CDR1 SGHDT, CDR2 YYEEEE. Relying on iRepertoire HTBI primers and Arm-PCR of CDR3 regions, the team built TCR beta libraries. TCRdb re-derived calls from the multiplex PCR reads in MiXCR, one entry per CDR3 protein. The sample comprises 300,000 to 400,000 distinct CDR3 sequences, about 20% of which are singletons, and less than 35% rests with the top ten.

This receptor was taken from a female donor with Graves disease. The chain has TRBV5-6 and TRBJ2-7; possibly TRBD1 or TRBD2 for D (5 bases each). This material consisted of peripheral blood mononuclear cells (PBMCs), taken when the disease was refractory, from a patient treated with antithyroid drugs. The CDR3 DNA sequence: TGTGCCAGCAGCCCGGGGCAAGGGATTCACGAGCAGTACTTC. It specifies CASSPGQGIHEQYF.